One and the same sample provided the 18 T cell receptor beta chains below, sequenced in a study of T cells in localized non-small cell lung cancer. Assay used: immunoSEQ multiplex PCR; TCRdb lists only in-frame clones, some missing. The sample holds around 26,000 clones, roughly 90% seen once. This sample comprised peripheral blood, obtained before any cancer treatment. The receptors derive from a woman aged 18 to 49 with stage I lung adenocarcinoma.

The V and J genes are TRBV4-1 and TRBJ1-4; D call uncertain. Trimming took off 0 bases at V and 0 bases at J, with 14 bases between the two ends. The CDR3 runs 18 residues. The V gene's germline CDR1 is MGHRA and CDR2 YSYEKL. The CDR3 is CASSQERADLATNEKLFF. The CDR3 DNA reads TGCGCCAGCAGCCAAGAGAGGGCAGACCTTGCAACTAATGAAAAACTGTTTTTT.

CDR3 amino acids: CASSLLSYGDRKRVFF. In DNA form, the CDR3 reads TGTGCCAGCAGCTTGCTCTCGTATGGGGACAGAAAGAGAGTTTTCTTT. This chain links TRBV5-6 with TRBJ1-1, with TRBD1 matching 7 bases. Germline-derived CDR1 and CDR2 are SGHDT and YYEEEE. The CDR3 sequence is 16 residues long. With 1 base clipped from V and 13 bases from J, the junction kept 19 bases outside the gene matches.

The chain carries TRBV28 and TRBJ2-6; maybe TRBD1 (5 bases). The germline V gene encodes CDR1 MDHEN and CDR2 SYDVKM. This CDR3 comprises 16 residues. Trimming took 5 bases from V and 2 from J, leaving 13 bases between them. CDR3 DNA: TGTGCCAGCAGTCCCCCCCCAGGGACTGGGGCCAACGTCCTGACTTTC. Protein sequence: CASSPPPGTGANVLTF.

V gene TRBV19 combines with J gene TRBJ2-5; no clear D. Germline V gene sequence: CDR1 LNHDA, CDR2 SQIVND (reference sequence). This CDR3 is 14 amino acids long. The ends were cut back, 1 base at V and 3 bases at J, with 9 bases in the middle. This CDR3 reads CASSIGPGEETQYF. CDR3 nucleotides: TGTGCCAGTAGTATAGGGCCAGGCGAAGAGACCCAGTACTTC.

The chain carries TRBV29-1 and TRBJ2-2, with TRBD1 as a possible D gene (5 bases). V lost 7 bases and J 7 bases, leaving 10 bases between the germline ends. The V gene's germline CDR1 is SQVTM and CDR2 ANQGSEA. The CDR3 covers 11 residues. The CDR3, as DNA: TGCAGCGGCAGGGAAGGCGGGGAGCTGTTTTTT. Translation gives CSGREGGELFF.

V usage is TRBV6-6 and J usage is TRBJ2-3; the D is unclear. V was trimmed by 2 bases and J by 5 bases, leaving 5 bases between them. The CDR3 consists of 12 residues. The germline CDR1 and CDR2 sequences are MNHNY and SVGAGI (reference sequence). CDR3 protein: CASSYVEDTQYF. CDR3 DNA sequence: TGTGCCAGCAGTTACGTCGAAGATACGCAGTATTTT.

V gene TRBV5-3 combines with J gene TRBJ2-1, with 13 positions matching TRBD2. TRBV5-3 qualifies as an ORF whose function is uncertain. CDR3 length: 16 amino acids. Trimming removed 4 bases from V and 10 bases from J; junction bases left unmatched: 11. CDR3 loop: CARSATSGRASREQFF. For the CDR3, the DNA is TGTGCCAGAAGCGCTACTAGCGGGAGGGCCTCTCGAGAGCAGTTCTTC.

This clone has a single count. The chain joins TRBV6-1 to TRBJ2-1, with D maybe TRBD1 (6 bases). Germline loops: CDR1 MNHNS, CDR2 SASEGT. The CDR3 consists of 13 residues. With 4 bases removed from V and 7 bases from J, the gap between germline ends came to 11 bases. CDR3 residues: CASSVGQGNEQFF. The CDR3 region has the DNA TGTGCCAGCAGTGTCGGCCAGGGGAATGAGCAGTTCTTC.

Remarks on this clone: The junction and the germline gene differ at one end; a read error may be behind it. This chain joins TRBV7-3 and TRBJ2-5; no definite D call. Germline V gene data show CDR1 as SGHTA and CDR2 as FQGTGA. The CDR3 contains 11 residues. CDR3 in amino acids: CASSLRRGPDF. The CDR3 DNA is TGTGCCAGCAGCTTACGTCGTGGGCCGGACTTC.

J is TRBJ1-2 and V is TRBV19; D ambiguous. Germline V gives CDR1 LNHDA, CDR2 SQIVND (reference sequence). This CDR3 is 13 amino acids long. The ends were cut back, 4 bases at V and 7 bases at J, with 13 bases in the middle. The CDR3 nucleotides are TGTGCCAGTAGTAACACACCCGGCGGTGGCTACACCTTC. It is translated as CASSNTPGGGYTF.

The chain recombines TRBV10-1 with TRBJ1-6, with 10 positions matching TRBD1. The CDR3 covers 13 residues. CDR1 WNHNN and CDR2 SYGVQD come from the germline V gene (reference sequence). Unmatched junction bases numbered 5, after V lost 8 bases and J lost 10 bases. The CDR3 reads CASRDRGDSPLHF. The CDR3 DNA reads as TGCGCCAGCCGGGACAGGGGAGACTCACCCCTCCACTTT.

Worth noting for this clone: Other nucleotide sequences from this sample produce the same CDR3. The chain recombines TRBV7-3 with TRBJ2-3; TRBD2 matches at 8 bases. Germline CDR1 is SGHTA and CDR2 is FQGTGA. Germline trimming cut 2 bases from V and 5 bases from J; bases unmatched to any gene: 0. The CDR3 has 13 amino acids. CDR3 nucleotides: TGTGCCAGCAGCTTAGCGGGAGGAGATACGCAGTATTTT. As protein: CASSLAGGDTQYF. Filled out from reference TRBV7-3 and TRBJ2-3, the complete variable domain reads GAGVSQTPSNKVTEKGKYVELRCDPISGHTALYWYRQSLGQGPEFLIYFQGTGAADDSGLPNDRFFAVRPEGSVSTLKIQRTERGDSAVYLCASSLAGGDTQYFGPGTRLTVL.

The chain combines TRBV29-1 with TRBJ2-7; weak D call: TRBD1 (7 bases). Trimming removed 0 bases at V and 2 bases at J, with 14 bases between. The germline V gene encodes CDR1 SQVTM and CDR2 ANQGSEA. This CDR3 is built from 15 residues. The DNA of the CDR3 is TGCAGCGTTGAAGATAGACAGGGACTCACCTACGAGCAGTACTTC. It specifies CSVEDRQGLTYEQYF.

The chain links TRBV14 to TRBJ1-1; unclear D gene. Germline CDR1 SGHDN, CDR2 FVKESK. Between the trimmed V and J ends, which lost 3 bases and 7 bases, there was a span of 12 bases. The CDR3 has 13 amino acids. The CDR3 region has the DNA TGTGCCAGCAGCCAGAGGGAGAACGGTGAAGCTTTCTTT. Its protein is CASSQRENGEAFF.

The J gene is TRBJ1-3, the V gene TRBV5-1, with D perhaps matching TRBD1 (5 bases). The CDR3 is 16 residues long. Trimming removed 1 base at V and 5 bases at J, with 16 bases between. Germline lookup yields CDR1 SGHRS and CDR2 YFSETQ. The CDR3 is CASSLPSGDIRNTIYF. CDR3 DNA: TGCGCCAGCAGCTTGCCGTCGGGGGATATCAGAAACACCATATATTTT.

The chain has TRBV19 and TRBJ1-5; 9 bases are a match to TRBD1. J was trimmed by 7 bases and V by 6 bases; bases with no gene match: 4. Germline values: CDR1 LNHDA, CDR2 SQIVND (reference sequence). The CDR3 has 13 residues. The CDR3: CASRRTGEQPQHF. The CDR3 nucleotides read TGTGCCAGTAGGAGGACAGGGGAACAGCCCCAGCATTTT. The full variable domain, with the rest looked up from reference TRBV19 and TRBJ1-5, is DGGITQSPKYLFRKEGQNVTLSCEQNLNHDAMYWYRQDPGQGLRLIYYSQIVNDFQKGDIAEGYSVSREKKESFPLTVTSAQKNPTAFYLCASRRTGEQPQHFGDGTRLSIL.

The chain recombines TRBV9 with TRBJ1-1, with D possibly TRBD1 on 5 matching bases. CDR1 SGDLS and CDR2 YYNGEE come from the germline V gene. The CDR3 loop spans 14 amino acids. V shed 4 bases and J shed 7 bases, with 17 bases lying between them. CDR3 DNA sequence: TGTGCCAGCAGCCGGAAAGGGACCTGGGGTGAAGCTTTCTTT. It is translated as CASSRKGTWGEAFF.

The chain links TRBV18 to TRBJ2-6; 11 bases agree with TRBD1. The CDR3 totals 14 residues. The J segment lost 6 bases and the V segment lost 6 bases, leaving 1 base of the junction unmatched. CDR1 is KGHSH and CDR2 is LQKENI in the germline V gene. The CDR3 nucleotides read TGTGCCAGCTCCGGACAGGGGGCGGCCAACGTCCTGACTTTC. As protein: CASSGQGAANVLTF.